The 11 T cell receptor beta chains presented below share a single source sample, sequenced in a study of T cell repertoires in cytomegalovirus infection. TCRdb independently ran MiXCR on the reads; one entry per CDR3 protein. The table shows over 40,000 distinct CDR3 sequences, with roughly 19% occurring only once. Their cognate antigens are unknown. Sequencing was performed on CD8+ T cells from cultured PBMCs, taken from culture after CMV antigen stimulation. The receptor source for this set is a human donor in good health (CMV status not recorded). Some clones in this sample may be carry-over from other donors' samples.

This clonotype was picked up many times. The chain employs TRBV7-2 and TRBJ2-3; TRBD2 agrees at 7 bases. This CDR3 is built from 13 residues. Germline assignment: CDR1 SGHTA and CDR2 FQGNSA. V lost 4 bases, J lost 5 bases, and 3 bases stayed unmatched. The CDR3 loop reads CASSYGGGDTQYF. The CDR3 DNA reads TGTGCCAGCAGCTATGGGGGGGGAGATACGCAGTATTTT. Drawing the rest from reference TRBV7-2 and TRBJ2-3, the complete variable domain is GAGVSQSPSNKVTEKGKDVELRCDPISGHTALYWYRQSLGQGLEFLIYFQGNSAPDKSGLPSDRFSAERTGGSVSTLTIQRTQQEDSAVYLCASSYGGGDTQYFGPGTRLTVL.

This clonotype was detected ten times or more. The rearrangement links TRBV6-2 or TRBV6-3 to TRBJ2-7, with TRBD2 matching over 8 bases. Germline CDR1 is MNHEY and CDR2 is SVGEGT. The CDR3 covers 16 residues. V gave up 4 bases and J gave up 4 bases; unmatched junction bases: 12. CDR3 protein: CASSLGSGSGVYEQYF. CDR3 coding DNA: TGTGCCAGCAGTTTGGGAAGCGGGAGTGGTGTATACGAGCAGTACTTC.

As for this clonotype: An end of the junction does not agree with germline; a read error may underlie this. The genes are TRBV11-2 and TRBJ2-7, with unresolved D. CDR1 is SGHAT, CDR2 FQNNGV, per germline. The CDR3 is 15 amino acids. CDR3 loop: CVSSLRRQDLGEQYF. The CDR3 DNA sequence: TGTGTCAGCAGCTTAAGGCGGCAGGACCTGGGCGAGCAGTACTTC.

Many counts were recorded for this clonotype. The chain couples TRBV6-2 or TRBV6-3 to TRBJ2-5, with 7 bases aligning to TRBD2. The CDR3 has 13 amino acids. Germline V gene sequence: CDR1 MNHEY, CDR2 SVGEGT. Trimming cost V 4 bases and J 3 bases; bases outside gene matches: 2. CDR3 nucleotide sequence: TGTGCCAGCAGTTCGGGACTAAAAGAGACCCAGTACTTC. Translation gives CASSSGLKETQYF.

This clonotype was detected ten times or more. The J gene is TRBJ2-7, the V gene TRBV27, with a possible D match to TRBD2 (6 bases). Per germline, CDR1 MNHEY and CDR2 SMNVEV (reference sequence). V lost 5 bases and J 0 bases, leaving 14 bases between the germline ends. The CDR3 runs 15 residues. As DNA, the CDR3 is TGTGCCAGCAGTCCATTGGACGGGAGCTCCTACGAGCAGTACTTC. Protein product: CASSPLDGSSYEQYF.

The table lists this clonotype with many counts. The chain employs TRBV7-8 and TRBJ2-1; a weak D match, TRBD1 (5 bases). CDR1 and CDR2 from the germline V gene are SGHVS and FQNEAQ. The V end was cut by 2 bases, the J end by 4 bases, with 18 bases between. CDR3 length: 17 amino acids. The CDR3 spells CASSLSVLQGVYNEQFF. CDR3 DNA: TGTGCCAGCAGCTTAAGTGTACTGCAGGGCGTGTACAATGAGCAGTTCTTC.

This chain uses TRBV6-6 with TRBJ2-1, with unresolved D. The germline V gene has CDR1 MNHNY and CDR2 SVGAGI (reference sequence). The CDR3 is made up of 13 amino acids. Trimming removed 0 bases at V and 7 bases at J, with 7 bases between. CDR3 protein: CASSYSQRNEQFF. The CDR3 region has the DNA TGTGCCAGCAGTTACTCGCAGAGGAATGAGCAGTTCTTC.

The chain uses TRBV5-1 and TRBJ2-1; D perhaps matches TRBD1 (6 bases). In germline, CDR1 is SGHRS, CDR2 YFSETQ. V lost 3 bases and J lost 4, with 11 bases in between. This CDR3 contains 14 residues. In DNA form, the CDR3 reads TGCGCCAGCAGCTCCAACACAGGGTACAATGAGCAGTTCTTC. Translated, it gives CASSSNTGYNEQFF.

The chain couples TRBV7-9 to TRBJ2-1, with 9 nucleotides matching TRBD1. CDR3 length: 14 residues. Unmatched junction bases numbered 1, after V lost 4 bases and J lost 3 bases. CDR1 SEHNR and CDR2 FQNEAQ come from the germline V gene (reference sequence). Here the CDR3 DNA reads TGTGCCAGCAGCTCGGGACAGGGCTACAATGAGCAGTTCTTC. Protein sequence: CASSSGQGYNEQFF.

The chain has TRBV6-5 and TRBJ2-2, with TRBD1 matching 8 bases. CDR1 MNHEY and CDR2 SVGAGI come from the germline V gene. The CDR3 is 14 residues long. V dropped 5 bases and J dropped 4; count of bases not matched to a gene: 3. The CDR3 region has the DNA TGTGCCAGCAGTCTTACAGGGGGCACCGGGGAGCTGTTTTTT. Its protein is CASSLTGGTGELFF.

This clonotype was seen more than once but under ten times. The chain recombines TRBV25-1 with TRBJ2-7, with a tentative D call TRBD1 (5 bases). Germline loops: CDR1 MGHDK, CDR2 SYGVNS. V shed 7 bases and J shed 8 bases, with 15 bases lying between them. The CDR3 runs 12 residues. In nucleotides, the CDR3 is TGTGCCAGCACACCAGGGAATGGGAAGCAGTACTTC. This gives the protein CASTPGNGKQYF.